What follows are 16 T cell receptor beta chains derived from one specimen sequenced in a study of post-analysis software for immune sequencing data. Included in the TCR beta cDNA libraries were unique molecular identifiers. Via MiXCR, TCRdb re-called the PCR reads, giving one row per CDR3 protein. The table records 160,000 or so distinct CDR3 sequences, around 34% of them present only once. The sample in question was blood, obtained after autologous hematopoietic stem cell transplantation. The receptor set was obtained from a girl between 5 and 17 years old with multiple sclerosis.

The table lists this clonotype with a few counts. In DNA, the CDR3 is TGTGCCAGCAGCCGCCGGGACGGCTATGGCTACACCTTC. This sequence encodes CASSRRDGYGYTF. V usage is TRBV12-3 or TRBV12-4 and J usage is TRBJ1-2; D might be TRBD1 (5 bases). The V end lost 6 bases, the J end lost 4 bases, and 12 bases lay between the germline ends. There are 13 residues in the CDR3.

The J gene is TRBJ2-1, the V gene TRBV12-3 or TRBV12-4; 10 bases match TRBD1. The V gene end was trimmed by 7 bases and the J gene end by 8 bases; junction bases not matched to a gene: 8. This CDR3 has 14 amino acids. The CDR3 sequence is CASTWTGGSDEQFF. In nucleotides, the CDR3 is TGTGCCAGCACTTGGACAGGGGGTAGCGATGAGCAGTTCTTC.

This clonotype came up many times. V gene TRBV6-1 combines with J gene TRBJ2-7; 8 bases match TRBD1. The germline V gene has CDR1 MNHNS and CDR2 SASEGT. The J segment lost 0 bases and the V segment lost 2 bases, leaving 3 bases of the junction unmatched. The CDR3 consists of 15 residues. The chain's CDR3 is CASSEPGTGSYEQYF. CDR3 DNA sequence: TGTGCCAGCAGTGAACCCGGGACAGGCTCCTACGAGCAGTACTTC.

This chain links TRBV2 with TRBJ2-3; D possibly corresponds to TRBD2 (5 bases). Germline CDR1 is SNHLY and CDR2 is FYNNEI. The CDR3 runs 15 residues. V gave up 5 bases and J gave up 3 bases, with 15 bases separating them. This CDR3 is CASSPAGLETDTQYF. CDR3 bases: TGTGCCAGCAGTCCCGCCGGACTTGAGACAGATACGCAGTATTTT.

The V call is TRBV6-2 or TRBV6-3, the J call TRBJ1-4, with D perhaps matching TRBD1 (6 bases). CDR1 and CDR2 (germline): MNHEY, SVGEGT. The V end was cut by 7 bases, the J end by 7 bases, with 16 bases between. The CDR3 is 14 amino acids. The CDR3 DNA is TGTGCCAGCACCCCCGACAGGAAGGGTGAAAAACTGTTTTTT. It codes for CASTPDRKGEKLFF.

Notes on this clonotype: An end of the junction differs from the germline gene, which may be a read error. The chain has TRBV12-3 or TRBV12-4 and TRBJ2-3, with 10 bases lining up with TRBD2. The CDR3 consists of 15 residues. The CDR3 region is CASSSGLAELDAQYF. CDR3 sequence (DNA): TGTGCCAGCAGTTCCGGACTAGCGGAACTAGATGCGCAGTATTTT.

Here the CDR3 reads CASSPQLTSGRGNEQFF. The CDR3 DNA reads TGTGCCAGCAGCCCCCAGCTGACTAGCGGGAGAGGCAATGAGCAGTTCTTC. V is TRBV9 and J is TRBJ2-1; 12 bases map to TRBD2. Germline V lookup: CDR1 SGDLS, CDR2 YYNGEE. This CDR3 spans 17 amino acids. Trimming at V came to 4 bases and at J to 6 bases, leaving 11 bases not matched to a gene.

The V and J genes are TRBV2 and TRBJ1-1; 7 bases are a match to TRBD1. This CDR3 is 14 amino acids long. Per the germline V gene, CDR1 is SNHLY and CDR2 is FYNNEI. Trimming removed 7 bases from V and 4 bases from J; junction bases left unmatched: 9. CDR3 region: CASIIQGPSTEAFF. CDR3 sequence (DNA): TGTGCCAGCATTATACAGGGGCCCTCCACTGAAGCTTTCTTT.

This clonotype was counted a single time. The chain combines TRBV20-1 with TRBJ2-7, with D possibly TRBD2 on 6 matching bases. The CDR3 contains 15 residues. CDR1 is DFQATT and CDR2 is SNEGSKA in the germline V gene (reference sequence). V was trimmed by 3 bases and J by 3 bases, leaving 18 bases between them. This CDR3 reads CSARATAGDCYEQYF. CDR3 nucleotides: TGCAGTGCTAGGGCGACAGCGGGTGACTGCTACGAGCAGTACTTC.

This clonotype was counted only a few times. The rearrangement links TRBV7-3 to TRBJ1-1; D not resolved. Germline loops: CDR1 SGHTA, CDR2 FQGTGA. Between the trimmed V and J ends, which lost 2 bases and 4 bases, there was a span of 8 bases. CDR3 length: 13 residues. The CDR3: CASSLGGPTEAFF. The CDR3 DNA sequence: TGTGCCAGCAGCTTAGGTGGACCCACTGAAGCTTTCTTT.

The rearrangement uses TRBV5-1 and TRBJ2-3, with a weak D call TRBD2 (6 bases). The CDR3 is made up of 14 amino acids. The ends were cut back, 4 bases at V and 4 bases at J, with 13 bases in the middle. Germline CDR1 and CDR2: SGHRS and YFSETQ. CDR3 sequence reads: CASSPGVRADTQYF. The DNA of the CDR3 is TGCGCCAGCAGCCCGGGGGTTCGAGCAGATACGCAGTATTTT.

This clonotype was observed many times. V gene TRBV12-3 or TRBV12-4 combines with J gene TRBJ1-6; 8 bases match TRBD1. J gave up 8 bases and V 6 bases, and 6 bases lay outside the gene matches. This CDR3 is built from 14 residues. Here the CDR3 reads CASSRQGRDSPLHF. CDR3 in DNA: TGTGCCAGCAGCCGACAGGGGCGGGATTCACCCCTCCACTTT.

The chain is built from TRBV6-2 or TRBV6-3 and TRBJ1-2, with D possibly TRBD1 on 5 matching bases. CDR1 MNHEY and CDR2 SVGEGT come from the germline V gene. This CDR3 is 13 amino acids long. The V gene lost 6 bases and the J gene lost 7 bases, with 15 bases spanning the gap. The CDR3 spells CASRRLGERGYTF. The CDR3 region has the DNA TGTGCCAGCAGACGACTAGGGGAACGTGGCTACACCTTC.

The chain joins TRBV5-5 to TRBJ2-1, with TRBD2 as a possible D gene (5 bases). This CDR3 spans 15 amino acids. Germline CDR1 reads SGHKS; CDR2 reads YYEKEE (reference sequence). V was shortened by 0 bases and J by 4 bases, with 11 bases between the two germline ends. The CDR3 DNA reads as TGTGCCAGCAGCTTGGATTTCCTAGCTTACAATGAGCAGTTCTTC. Translation: CASSLDFLAYNEQFF.

As DNA, the CDR3 is TGTGCCAGCAGTGAAGCGGGGTATTCCGGGCCTGAAGCTTTCTTT. Translating it yields CASSEAGYSGPEAFF. The rearrangement uses TRBV2 and TRBJ1-1; D remains unclear. CDR3 length equals 15 residues. Trimming removed 0 bases at V and 6 bases at J, with 14 bases between. The germline V gene has CDR1 SNHLY and CDR2 FYNNEI.

V usage is TRBV7-9 and J usage is TRBJ2-2, with TRBD2 matching over 7 bases. J gave up 2 bases and V 2 bases, and 8 bases lay outside the gene matches. The CDR3 is made up of 17 amino acids. CDR1 and CDR2 (germline): SEHNR, FQNEAQ (reference sequence). CDR3 amino acids: CASSLRGRGPNTGELFF. CDR3 nucleotide sequence: TGTGCCAGCAGCTTAAGAGGGAGGGGTCCCAACACCGGGGAGCTGTTTTTT.